The 23 T cell receptor beta chains listed next were all sequenced from one sample in a study of blood T cell repertoires in COVID-19. Profiling relied on immunoSEQ multiplex PCR, and the TCRdb table lists in-frame clones only, not all of them. The data contain approximately 150,000 clones, approximately 86% of them seen just once; the ten biggest clones take up roughly 1.6%. The specimen sequenced was peripheral blood. These receptors all come from a woman aged 45 to 65 with acute or convalescent COVID-19.

The V gene is TRBV6-6, the J gene TRBJ1-1; a possible D gene is TRBD1 (5 bases). V lost 2 bases and J 3 bases, leaving 10 bases between the germline ends. The CDR3 totals 14 residues. Per the germline V gene, CDR1 is MNHNY and CDR2 is SVGAGI (reference sequence). Here the CDR3 DNA reads TGTGCCAGCAGTTACGACAGTTTGGACACTGAAGCTTTCTTT. This translates into CASSYDSLDTEAFF.

In its sample, this clone was seen once. The chain has TRBV14 and TRBJ1-3; possibly TRBD1 for D (6 bases). The V end was cut by 4 bases, the J end by 4 bases, with 17 bases between. CDR1 is SGHDN, CDR2 FVKESK, per germline. The CDR3 sequence is 16 residues long. CDR3 in amino acids: CASSPWTDPRGNTIYF. The CDR3 DNA sequence: TGTGCCAGCAGCCCCTGGACAGATCCAAGGGGAAACACCATATATTTT.

This sequence joins TRBV25-1 and TRBJ1-2; D unresolved. Germline assignment: CDR1 MGHDK and CDR2 SYGVNS. Trimming removed 7 bases at V and 5 bases at J, with 17 bases between. The CDR3 contains 14 residues. CDR3 bases: TGTGCCAGCACCCCATCGGGGAGGGAATATGGCTACACCTTC. This gives the protein CASTPSGREYGYTF.

The chain couples TRBV18 to TRBJ2-5, with D possibly TRBD2 on 5 matching bases. The germline CDR1 and CDR2 sequences are KGHSH and LQKENI. This CDR3 has 14 amino acids. V was shortened by 5 bases and J by 5 bases, with 15 bases between the two germline ends. CDR3 loop: CASSSRGKGETQYF. CDR3 coding DNA: TGTGCCAGCTCATCCCGGGGTAAAGGGGAGACCCAGTACTTC.

The rearrangement joins TRBV7-2 to TRBJ2-5; 9 bases are a match to TRBD1. Trimming at V came to 1 base and at J to 1 base, leaving 10 bases not matched to a gene. The germline V gene has CDR1 SGHTA and CDR2 FQGNSA. The CDR3 covers 18 residues. CDR3 region: CASSLGVLGTGFQETQYF. The CDR3 bases are TGTGCCAGCAGCTTAGGGGTTCTCGGGACAGGGTTCCAAGAGACCCAGTACTTC.

The chain uses TRBV18 and TRBJ1-1, with D perhaps TRBD1 (5 bases). Germline assignment: CDR1 KGHSH and CDR2 LQKENI. The CDR3 has 14 amino acids. The V and J ends lost 5 bases and 0 bases respectively, with 10 bases between them. In DNA, the CDR3 is TGTGCCAGCTCAAGGGGAAATTTGAACACTGAAGCTTTCTTT. It specifies CASSRGNLNTEAFF.

The rearrangement joins TRBV29-1 to TRBJ1-2; D remains ambiguous. This CDR3 contains 12 residues. V gave up 1 base and J gave up 3 bases, with 6 bases separating them. In germline, CDR1 is SQVTM, CDR2 ANQGSEA. The CDR3 DNA reads as TGCAGCGTTGAAGGTAGTGACTATGGCTACACCTTC. It translates to CSVEGSDYGYTF.

The chain links TRBV29-1 to TRBJ2-5; 10 nucleotides match TRBD1. This CDR3 spans 14 amino acids. V was pared by 3 bases and J by 5 bases, with 6 bases of the junction left unmatched. Germline-derived CDR1 and CDR2 are SQVTM and ANQGSEA. This chain's CDR3 is CSVDGTGVGETQYF. CDR3 DNA: TGCAGCGTTGATGGGACAGGGGTTGGGGAGACCCAGTACTTC.

This sequence joins TRBV30 and TRBJ1-1; a possible D gene is TRBD1 (6 bases). The ends were cut back, 0 bases at V and 6 bases at J, with 11 bases in the middle. From germline, CDR1 is GTSNPN and CDR2 SVGIG (reference sequence). The CDR3 spans 13 residues. In nucleotides, the CDR3 is TGTGCCTGGAGTGTACAGCCAGGGGCTGAAGCTTTCTTT. It yields the protein CAWSVQPGAEAFF.

The table lists this clone with a count of one. J is TRBJ1-1 and V is TRBV7-8; the match to TRBD1 covers 7 bases. This CDR3 spans 13 amino acids. With 4 bases clipped from V and 5 bases from J, the junction kept 4 bases outside the gene matches. Germline V gene lookup returns CDR1 SGHVS and CDR2 FQNEAQ. The CDR3 bases are TGTGCCAGCAGCTCACAGGGGAGGACTGAAGCTTTCTTT. Its protein is CASSSQGRTEAFF.

The chain's CDR3 is CASSYVTGNEQYF. CDR3 in DNA: TGTGCCAGCAGTTACGTCACGGGAAACGAGCAGTACTTC. The J gene is TRBJ2-7, the V gene TRBV6-6; a possible D gene is TRBD2 (5 bases). This CDR3 has 13 amino acids. In germline, CDR1 is MNHNY, CDR2 SVGAGI (reference sequence). V lost 2 bases and J 5 bases, leaving 10 bases between the germline ends.

This clone has more than one count but fewer than ten. This chain uses TRBV9 with TRBJ1-1; TRBD1 is a possible D gene (5 bases). CDR1 and CDR2 (germline): SGDLS, YYNGEE. Trimming cost V 0 bases and J 3 bases, with 12 bases left between them. The CDR3 is 15 residues long. The CDR3 DNA is TGTGCCAGCAGCGTAGCAGGGTTTGGGGACACTGAAGCTTTCTTT. Residues: CASSVAGFGDTEAFF.

The rearrangement uses TRBV6-6 and TRBJ1-1; D unclear. Germline-derived CDR1 and CDR2 are MNHNY and SVGAGI (reference sequence). The V gene lost 6 bases and the J gene lost 7 bases, with 9 bases spanning the gap. CDR3 length: 11 amino acids. The CDR3 DNA is TGTGCCAGCAGCCGAGTACATGAAGCTTTCTTT. It codes for CASSRVHEAFF.

The rearrangement joins TRBV11-2 to TRBJ2-7, with TRBD2 matching over 7 bases. This CDR3 has 15 residues. The V gene end was trimmed by 5 bases and the J gene end by 9 bases; junction bases not matched to a gene: 16. Germline V CDR1 and CDR2: SGHAT, FQNNGV. As DNA, the CDR3 is TGTGCCAGCAGCGCCCAGCAGGGAGGGACTGCGGGGCAGTACTTC. Translation gives CASSAQQGGTAGQYF. The full variable domain, in which reference TRBV11-2 and TRBJ2-7 provide the parts outside the CDR3, is EAGVAQSPRYKIIEKRQSVAFWCNPISGHATLYWYQQILGQGPKLLIQFQNNGVVDDSQLPKDRFSAERLKGVDSTLKIQPAKLEDSAVYLCASSAQQGGTAGQYFGPGTRLTVT.

The V and J genes are TRBV15 and TRBJ2-7; 11 bases line up with TRBD1. J gave up 4 bases and V 3 bases, and 8 bases lay outside the gene matches. Germline loops: CDR1 LNHNV, CDR2 YYDKDF (reference sequence). The length of the CDR3 is 16 residues. As DNA, the CDR3 is TGTGCCACCAGCAGGGAGAGGACAGGGGGCCGGTACGAGCAGTACTTC. It codes for CATSRERTGGRYEQYF.

The chain is built from TRBV7-9 and TRBJ1-1, with a possible D match to TRBD1 (5 bases). Germline loops: CDR1 SEHNR, CDR2 FQNEAQ (reference sequence). Trimming pared 6 bases from V and 1 base from J, leaving 9 bases between. The CDR3 runs to 13 residues. The CDR3 coding sequence is TGTGCCAGCAGGCCAACAGGGAACACTGAAGCTTTCTTT. Residues: CASRPTGNTEAFF.

The rearrangement links TRBV29-1 to TRBJ2-5; D may be TRBD2 (6 bases). V dropped 5 bases and J dropped 7 bases, with 14 bases sitting between them. CDR3 length: 12 amino acids. Per the germline V gene, CDR1 is SQVTM and CDR2 is ANQGSEA. In DNA, the CDR3 is TGCAGCGTTCGGTACCTCGGGGGGACCCAGTACTTC. Encoded protein: CSVRYLGGTQYF.

This clone was observed a single time. This chain joins TRBV10-2 and TRBJ2-7, with 10 bases lining up with TRBD2. CDR1 and CDR2 from the germline V gene are WSHSY and SAAADI. This CDR3 contains 15 residues. V lost 6 bases to trimming and J lost 7 bases; unmatched junction nucleotides: 12. The CDR3 spells CASSSGASGGWEQYF. The DNA for the CDR3 is TGCGCCAGCAGCTCCGGGGCTAGCGGGGGATGGGAGCAGTACTTC.

The rearrangement links TRBV4-3 to TRBJ2-5; 15 nucleotides agree with TRBD2. The CDR3 totals 19 residues. V lost 0 bases and J lost 4; bases outside the gene matches: 9. The germline gives CDR1 LGHNA, CDR2 YSLEER. The CDR3 nucleotides read TGCGCCAGCAGCCAAGATACCCCGGGACTAGCGGGGGGAGGAGAGACCCAGTACTTC. Translation gives CASSQDTPGLAGGGETQYF.

The chain has TRBV30 and TRBJ2-2; 10 positions match TRBD1. After removal of 3 bases from V and 5 bases from J, the junction contained 3 bases not matched to a gene. The CDR3 has 14 residues. CDR1 and CDR2 (germline): GTSNPN, SVGIG (reference sequence). CDR3 sequence reads: CAWSGTGATGELFF. DNA of the CDR3: TGTGCCTGGAGCGGGACAGGGGCGACCGGGGAGCTGTTTTTT.

V and J are TRBV19 and TRBJ1-5; D unresolved. V gave up 7 bases and J gave up 5 bases, with 9 bases separating them. The CDR3 extends over 12 amino acids. CDR1 and CDR2 from the germline V gene are LNHDA and SQIVND (reference sequence). CDR3 bases: TGTGCCAGTAACCGGGGATATCAGCCCCAGCATTTT. This sequence encodes CASNRGYQPQHF.

The V and J genes are TRBV18 and TRBJ1-2; perhaps TRBD1 as D (5 bases). Germline CDR1 is KGHSH and CDR2 is LQKENI. Between the trimmed V and J ends, which lost 6 bases and 0 bases, there was a span of 17 bases. CDR3 size: 16 residues. The CDR3 here is CASSRFRGDANYGYTF. CDR3 nucleotides: TGTGCCAGCTCGCGATTTCGGGGGGACGCTAACTATGGCTACACCTTC. The full variable domain, in which reference TRBV18 and TRBJ1-2 provide the parts outside the CDR3, is NAGVMQNPRHLVRRRGQEARLRCSPMKGHSHVYWYRQLPEEGLKFMVYLQKENIIDESGMPKERFSAEFPKEGPSILRIQQVVRGDSAAYFCASSRFRGDANYGYTFGSGTRLTVV.

The genes are TRBV3-1 (or the pseudogene TRBV3-2) and TRBJ2-1; a possible D gene is TRBD2 (6 bases). Germline lookup yields CDR1 LGHDT and CDR2 YNNKEL (reference sequence). The ends were cut back, 5 bases at V and 1 base at J, with 9 bases in the middle. There are 14 residues in the CDR3. In DNA, the CDR3 is TGTGCCAGCAGCTTAGGGACTTCCTACAATGAGCAGTTCTTC. Translated: CASSLGTSYNEQFF.